Listed here are 8 T cell receptor beta chains from one sample, sequenced in a study of cytomegalovirus exposure and HLA in healthy donors. A multiplex PCR was run with 60 Vbeta primers and 13 Jbeta primers. Sequencing used immunoSEQ multiplex PCR; TCRdb keeps in-frame clones, though not all of them. This table holds 90,000 to 110,000 clones, roughly 13% found once. Sequencing was done on a sample of PBMCs. The receptors were gathered from a man aged 35 to 55 in good health and CMV-seropositive.

The chain recombines TRBV30 with TRBJ2-7; a weak D match, TRBD2 (6 bases). V dropped 2 bases and J dropped 4 bases, with 12 bases sitting between them. The CDR3 length is 13 residues. CDR1 is GTSNPN, CDR2 SVGIG, per germline (reference sequence). The DNA of the CDR3 is TGTGCCTGGAGTAGTAGCGGCATTTACGAGCAGTACTTC. Translating it yields CAWSSSGIYEQYF.

This clone has only a few counts. The chain employs TRBV6-1 and TRBJ2-7, with 12 bases aligning to TRBD2. V was clipped by 4 bases and J by 2 bases; unmatched bases: 12. Germline-derived CDR1 and CDR2 are MNHNS and SASEGT. CDR3 length equals 18 residues. The CDR3 reads CASSGRRKTSGRTYEQYF. The CDR3, as DNA: TGTGCCAGCAGTGGAAGGCGAAAGACTAGCGGGAGAACCTACGAGCAGTACTTC.

The chain combines TRBV27 with TRBJ2-2; the match to TRBD2 covers 10 bases. CDR3 length: 16 residues. Germline V CDR1 and CDR2: MNHEY, SMNVEV (reference sequence). V was clipped by 5 bases and J by 2 bases; unmatched bases: 5. CDR3 sequence: CASSTRTSGNTGELFF. The DNA of the CDR3 is TGTGCCAGCAGTACCCGGACTAGCGGAAACACCGGGGAGCTGTTTTTT.

J is TRBJ2-2 and V is TRBV28; 8 bases agree with TRBD1. The germline V gene encodes CDR1 MDHEN and CDR2 SYDVKM. The J segment lost 4 bases and the V segment lost 3 bases, leaving 7 bases of the junction unmatched. CDR3 length equals 16 residues. This chain's CDR3 is CASSLGDRGSTGELFF. CDR3 in DNA: TGTGCCAGCAGTTTGGGCGACAGGGGAAGCACCGGGGAGCTGTTTTTT.

The chain couples TRBV2 to TRBJ2-7; D may be TRBD2 (5 bases). The CDR3 consists of 14 residues. With 7 bases removed from V and 0 bases from J, the gap between germline ends came to 13 bases. Looked up from germline, CDR1 is SNHLY and CDR2 is FYNNEI. Here the CDR3 DNA reads TGTGCCAGCACTTCAGGACTCAGCTCCTACGAGCAGTACTTC. This translates into CASTSGLSSYEQYF.

The chain employs TRBV28 and TRBJ1-5; 9 nucleotides align to TRBD1. This CDR3 spans 16 amino acids. The ends lost 6 bases at V and 1 base at J; junction bases unmatched: 7. CDR1 is MDHEN and CDR2 is SYDVKM in the germline V gene. The DNA of the CDR3 is TGTGCCAGCAGCCTAGGGACAGGGATCAGCAATCAGCCCCAGCATTTT. It yields the protein CASSLGTGISNQPQHF.

This clone has only a few counts. This rearrangement joins TRBV5-1 to TRBJ2-5, with D tentatively TRBD1 (7 bases). Germline lookup yields CDR1 SGHRS and CDR2 YFSETQ. CDR3 length: 14 amino acids. Trimming shortened V by 4 bases and J by 2 bases, and 12 bases separated the two germline ends. The CDR3 DNA reads as TGCGCCAGCAGCGGCGGGACAGTACAAGAGACCCAGTACTTC. Its protein product is CASSGGTVQETQYF.

Here the CDR3 reads CASSVEGGPPTDTQYF. CDR3 coding DNA: TGTGCCAGCAGCGTAGAAGGGGGTCCCCCCACAGATACGCAGTATTTT. The chain recombines TRBV9 with TRBJ2-3; D possibly corresponds to TRBD1 (6 bases). This CDR3 has 16 residues. Germline CDR1 and CDR2: SGDLS and YYNGEE. Trimming left V 0 bases short and J 2 bases short, with 13 bases between.